This T cell receptor (beta chain) emerged from a study of T cells in Graves' hyperthyroidism and ophthalmopathy. This clonotype was seen many times. Its antigen is as yet unknown. Germline loops: CDR1 SGHTA, CDR2 FQGNSA. V lost 1 base and J 4 bases, leaving 11 bases between the germline ends. The CDR3 covers 14 residues. Study-wide findings and caveats: Before onset, ophthalmopathy was predicted by the model a median around 6 months earlier.

Amplified regions were TCR beta CDR3 sequences from RNA transcripts. First-round RT-PCR targeting the TCR CDR3 was performed with the HTBI primer set. TCRdb analysed the multiplex PCR reads with MiXCR anew, one entry per CDR3 protein. The sample has a few hundred thousand distinct CDR3 sequences; 15% to 18% are singletons. This sequence joins TRBV7-2 and TRBJ2-7; possibly TRBD2 for D (5 bases). Sequenced material: blood. This TCR came from a woman aged 25 to 39 with Graves' hyperthyroidism. CDR3 amino acids: CASSLGLPGYEQYF. CDR3 bases: TGTGCCAGCAGCTTAGGTCTTCCGGGGTACGAGCAGTACTTC.